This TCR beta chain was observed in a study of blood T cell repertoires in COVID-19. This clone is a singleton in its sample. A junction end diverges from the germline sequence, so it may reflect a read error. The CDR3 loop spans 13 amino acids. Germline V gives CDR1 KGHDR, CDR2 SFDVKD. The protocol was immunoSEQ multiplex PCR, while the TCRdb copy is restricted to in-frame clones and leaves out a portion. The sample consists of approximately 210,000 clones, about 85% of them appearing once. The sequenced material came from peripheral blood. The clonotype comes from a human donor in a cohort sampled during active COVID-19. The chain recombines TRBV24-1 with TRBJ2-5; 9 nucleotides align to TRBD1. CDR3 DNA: TGTGCCACCAGTGATGCCGGGACAGGGCCGGTTAACTTC. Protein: CATSDAGTGPVNF.